The rows below give T cell receptor beta chains drawn from one sample of a study of graft-versus-host responses after intestinal transplantation. Sequencing was performed with immunoSEQ multiplex PCR; in TCRdb, only in-frame clones are kept and a portion is missing. Of 11,000 to 15,000 clones listed, around two fifths are singletons. The source material was alloreactive CD8+ T cells from a mixed lymphocyte reaction culture, sampled before intestinal transplant. Receptors were obtained from a human patient who received an intestinal transplant. Each CDR3 is given with its conserved first and last residue. Fields, in order: CDR3 protein, CDR3 DNA, clone size, J gene, D gene, V gene. The D gene is left open where the match is weak. Expanded clones are given a class, and other clones once, few, many or no size at all.

CAWSVNIGNSNQPQHF,TGTGCCTGGAGTGTAAACATCGGGAATAGCAATCAGCCCCAGCATTTT,NA,TRBJ1-5,NA,TRBV30
CASSLGGRMNTEAFF,TGTGCCAGCAGCCTGGGGGGTAGAATGAACACTGAAGCTTTCTTT,NA,TRBJ1-1,NA,TRBV7-9
CATSRLLQETQYF,TGTGCCACCAGCAGGCTACTGCAAGAGACCCAGTACTTC,NA,TRBJ2-5,NA,TRBV15
CASSYSTGYEQYF,TGTGCCAGCAGTTACTCCACGGGCTACGAGCAGTACTTC,NA,TRBJ2-7,NA,TRBV6-5
CASSFPTSRSTGELFF,TGTGCCAGCAGTTTCCCGACTAGCAGAAGCACCGGGGAGCTGTTTTTT,NA,TRBJ2-2,TRBD2,TRBV2
CASSQFTSGNYEQYF,TGCGCCAGCAGCCAGTTTACTAGCGGGAACTACGAGCAGTACTTC,NA,TRBJ2-7,TRBD2,TRBV4-3
CASSEGGSSSYEQYF,TGTGCCAGCAGCGAAGGGGGAAGTAGCTCCTACGAGCAGTACTTC,few,TRBJ2-7,NA,TRBV9
CANSWTSGIWEQFF,TGTGCCAACTCCTGGACTAGCGGGATATGGGAGCAGTTCTTC,NA,TRBJ2-1,TRBD2,TRBV2
CASSFRGNSNQPQHF,TGTGCCAGCAGCTTCCGGGGTAATAGCAATCAGCCCCAGCATTTT,NA,TRBJ1-5,NA,TRBV9
CASSYRVTGELFF,TGTGCCAGCTCGTACAGGGTTACCGGGGAGCTGTTTTTT,medium-sized,TRBJ2-2,NA,TRBV6-5
CASSSSLASTDTQYF,TGTGCCAGCAGTTCCTCCCTGGCTAGCACAGATACGCAGTATTTT,few,TRBJ2-3,NA,TRBV28
CASSVTGNTEAFF,TGTGCCAGCAGTGTGACAGGGAACACTGAAGCTTTCTTT,NA,TRBJ1-1,NA,TRBV6-5
CASSFGGELFF,TGTGCCAGCAGCTTCGGGGGGGAGCTGTTTTTT,NA,TRBJ2-2,NA,TRBV7-9
CASSWRGGNEQFF,TGTGCCAGCAGCTGGCGAGGTGGTAATGAGCAGTTCTTC,few,TRBJ2-1,NA,TRBV11-3
CASSYSGTGNEQYF,TGTGCCAGCAGTTATTCCGGGACAGGGAACGAGCAGTACTTC,few,TRBJ2-7,TRBD1,TRBV6-5
CASSLSPSGNYEQYF,TGTGCCAGCAGTTTGTCTCCTAGCGGGAACTACGAGCAGTACTTC,NA,TRBJ2-7,TRBD2,TRBV28
CAWSVITNYGYTF,TGTGCCTGGAGTGTAATCACTAACTATGGCTACACCTTC,NA,TRBJ1-2,NA,TRBV30
CASSLGSGNEQYF,TGTGCCAGCAGTTTGGGATCAGGGAACGAGCAGTACTTC,NA,TRBJ2-7,NA,TRBV27
CASSVPGVDTGELFF,TGTGCCAGCAGCGTCCCGGGTGTAGACACCGGGGAGCTGTTTTTT,NA,TRBJ2-2,NA,TRBV9
CASSLAVADTQYF,TGTGCCAGCAGCTTAGCGGTGGCAGATACGCAGTATTTT,NA,TRBJ2-3,NA,TRBV13
CASSVVDGGPSYNEQFF,TGTGCCAGCAGCGTAGTGGATGGGGGCCCCTCCTACAATGAGCAGTTCTTC,NA,TRBJ2-1,NA,TRBV9
CASIPGLGNTGELFF,TGCGCCAGCATCCCAGGGCTCGGGAACACCGGGGAGCTGTTTTTT,NA,TRBJ2-2,NA,TRBV5-1
CASSPLDAGIFQETQYF,TGTGCCAGCAGTCCCCTAGATGCCGGGATATTCCAAGAGACCCAGTACTTC,NA,TRBJ2-5,NA,TRBV27
CATSRDRANYGYTF,TGTGCCACCAGCAGAGATCGAGCTAACTATGGCTACACCTTC,NA,TRBJ1-2,NA,TRBV15
CASSLSLAGEDTQYF,TGTGCCAGCAGTTTATCACTAGCGGGAGAAGATACGCAGTATTTT,NA,TRBJ2-3,TRBD2,TRBV28
CASSLAQGNYGYTF,TGTGCCAGCAGCTTAGCGCAGGGAAACTATGGCTACACCTTC,NA,TRBJ1-2,NA,TRBV7-9
CASSPLGAGGFTDTQYF,TGTGCCAGCAGCCCTCTCGGGGCGGGGGGATTCACAGATACGCAGTATTTT,few,TRBJ2-3,TRBD2,TRBV27
CASSARQPYGYTF,TGTGCCAGCAGTGCCCGACAGCCCTATGGCTACACCTTC,medium-sized,TRBJ1-2,NA,TRBV6-1
CASSQLWGRKGYEQYF,TGCGCCAGCAGCCAATTATGGGGGCGGAAAGGCTACGAGCAGTACTTC,NA,TRBJ2-7,NA,TRBV4-1
CASSFRTSGMEQYF,TGTGCCAGCAGTTTTAGGACATCTGGTATGGAGCAGTACTTC,few,TRBJ2-7,NA,TRBV27
CASSWTSPTDTQYF,TGCGCCAGCAGTTGGACTAGCCCCACAGATACGCAGTATTTT,NA,TRBJ2-3,TRBD2,TRBV5-1